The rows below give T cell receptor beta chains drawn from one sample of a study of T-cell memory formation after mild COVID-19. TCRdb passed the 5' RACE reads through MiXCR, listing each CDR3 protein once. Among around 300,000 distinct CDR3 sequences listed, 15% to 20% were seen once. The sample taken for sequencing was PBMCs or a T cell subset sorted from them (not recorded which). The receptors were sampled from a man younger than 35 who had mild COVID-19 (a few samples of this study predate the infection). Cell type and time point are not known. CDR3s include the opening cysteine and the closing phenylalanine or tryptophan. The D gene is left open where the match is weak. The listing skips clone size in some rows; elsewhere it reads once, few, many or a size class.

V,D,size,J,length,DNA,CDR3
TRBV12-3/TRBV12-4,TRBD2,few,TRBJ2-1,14,TGTGCCAGCAGTTCGCCTAGCGGGGACAATGAGCAGTTCTTC,CASSSPSGDNEQFF
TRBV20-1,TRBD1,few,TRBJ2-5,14,TGCAGTGCTAGTTACGGGACAGGGACGGAGACCCAGTACTTC,CSASYGTGTETQYF
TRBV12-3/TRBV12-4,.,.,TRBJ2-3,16,TGTGCCAGCAGACCAAGACTGGAGAGGCGGACAGATACGCAGTATTTT,CASRPRLERRTDTQYF
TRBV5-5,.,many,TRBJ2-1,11,TGTGCCAGCAGCTTCGGCAATGAGCAGTTCTTC,CASSFGNEQFF
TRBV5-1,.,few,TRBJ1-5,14,TGCGCCAGCAGCCCTTCGGGCCCCAATCAGCCCCAGCATTTT,CASSPSGPNQPQHF
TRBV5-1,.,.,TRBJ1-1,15,TGCGCCAGCAGGTCTCACTGGTTGGGCGACACTGAAGCTTTCTTT,CASRSHWLGDTEAFF
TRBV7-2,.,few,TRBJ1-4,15,TGTGCCAGCAGCAAACTCACAGAGTTAAATGAAAAACTGTTTTTT,CASSKLTELNEKLFF
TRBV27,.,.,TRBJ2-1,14,TGTGCCAGCAGTTTTGACAGGACCTACAATGAGCAGTTCTTC,CASSFDRTYNEQFF
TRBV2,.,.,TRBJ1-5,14,TGTGCCAGCAGGCCCGGAGGTAGCAATCAGCCCCAGCATTTT,CASRPGGSNQPQHF
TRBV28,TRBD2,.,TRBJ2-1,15,TGTGCCAGCAGTTTAATAGCGGGGTCCTACAATGAGCAGTTCTTC,CASSLIAGSYNEQFF
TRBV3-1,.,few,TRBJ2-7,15,TGTGCCAGCAGCCAAGAAGGGGGGACAGCCAGGGAGCAGTACTTC,CASSQEGGTAREQYF
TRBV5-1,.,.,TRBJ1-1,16,TGCGCCAGCAGCCCTCATATGACAGCGCGCGACACTGAAGCTTTCTTT,CASSPHMTARDTEAFF
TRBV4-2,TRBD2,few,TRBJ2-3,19,TGTGCCAGCAGCCCTCAAGTATCAGCGGGGGGGAGCACGACAGATACGCAGTATTTT,CASSPQVSAGGSTTDTQYF
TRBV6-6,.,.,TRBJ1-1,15,TGTGCCAGCAGTTCAGTGACAGACATGAACACTGAAGCTTTCTTT,CASSSVTDMNTEAFF
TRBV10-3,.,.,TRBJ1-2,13,TGTGCCATCAAAGGACCGCCGCCTATGGGCTACACCTTC,CAIKGPPPMGYTF
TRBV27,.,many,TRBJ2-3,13,TGTGCCAGCCTCGCACAAGGCACAGATACGCAGTATTTT,CASLAQGTDTQYF
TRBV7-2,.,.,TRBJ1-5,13,TGTGCCAGCAGCAACAGGGTTTCGGGGACCCAGCATTTT,CASSNRVSGTQHF
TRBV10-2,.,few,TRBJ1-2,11,TGCGCCAGCAGAGATGGGGAGGGCTACACCTTC,CASRDGEGYTF
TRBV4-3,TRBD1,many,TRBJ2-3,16,TGCGCCAGCAGCCAAACCGGGGCGACAGGGGCAGATACGCAGTATTTT,CASSQTGATGADTQYF
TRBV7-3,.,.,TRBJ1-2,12,TGTGCCAGCAGCACGGGACACGGTGGCTACACCTTC,CASSTGHGGYTF
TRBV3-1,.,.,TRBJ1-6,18,TGTGCCAGCAGCCAAGGCCGACCGGATGGTGCCTATAATTCACCCCTCCACTTT,CASSQGRPDGAYNSPLHF
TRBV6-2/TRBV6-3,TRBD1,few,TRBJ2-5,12,TGTGCCAGCAGTACCAGGGGGGAGACCCAGTACTTC,CASSTRGETQYF
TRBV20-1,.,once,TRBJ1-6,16,TGCAGTGCTTCCCCCCGCGGGTCGGCCTATAATTCACCCCTCCACTTT,CSASPRGSAYNSPLHF
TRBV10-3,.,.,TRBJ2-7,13,TGTGCCATCAGTGAAAGGGATAGCTACGAGCAGTACTTC,CAISERDSYEQYF
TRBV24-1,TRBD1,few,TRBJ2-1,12,TGTGCCACCAGTGATTTCCCGGGACAGACGTTCTTC,CATSDFPGQTFF
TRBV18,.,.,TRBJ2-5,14,TGTGCCAGCTCACCAGAGAGTTTGGGGGAGACCCAGTACTTC,CASSPESLGETQYF
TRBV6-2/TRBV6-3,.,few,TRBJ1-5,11,TGTGCCAGCAGCCAACAATCGCGCCAGCATTTT,CASSQQSRQHF
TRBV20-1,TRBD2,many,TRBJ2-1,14,TGCAGTGCCGACATAGCGGGGGGATCGGGTGAGCAGTTCTTC,CSADIAGGSGEQFF
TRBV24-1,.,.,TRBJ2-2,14,TGTGCCACCAGTGATTCAAGGGTACGAGGGGAGCTGTTTTTT,CATSDSRVRGELFF
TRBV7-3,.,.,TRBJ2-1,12,TGTGCCAGCAGCCCAGATAAAGCGGAGCAGTTCTTC,CASSPDKAEQFF
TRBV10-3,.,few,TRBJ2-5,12,TGTGCCATCAGGGACAGTCGGGAGACCCAGTACTTC,CAIRDSRETQYF
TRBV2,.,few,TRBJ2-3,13,TGTGCCAGCACTACAGGACCCCAGGTTACGCAGTATTTT,CASTTGPQVTQYF
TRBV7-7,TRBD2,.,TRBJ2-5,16,TGTGCCAGCAGCTTGACTAGCGGGGTTTTAAAAGAGACCCAGTACTTC,CASSLTSGVLKETQYF
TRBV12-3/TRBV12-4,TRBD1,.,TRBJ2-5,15,TGTGCCAGCAGTTCCCGGACAGGCATCCAAGAGACCCAGTACTTC,CASSSRTGIQETQYF
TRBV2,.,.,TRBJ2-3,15,TGTGCCAGCAGTGGCGTTGCGGATAGCACAGATACGCAGTATTTT,CASSGVADSTDTQYF
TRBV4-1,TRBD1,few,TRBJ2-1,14,TGCGCCAGTTCCCGGGGACAGGGTTTGAATGAGCAGTTCTTC,CASSRGQGLNEQFF
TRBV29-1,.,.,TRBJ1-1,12,TGCAGCGTTGAAACCTGGGCACGAGAAGCTTTCTTT,CSVETWAREAFF
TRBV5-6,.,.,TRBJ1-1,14,TGTGCCAGCAGGGAGTGGCCGGGAGATACTGAAGCTTTCTTT,CASREWPGDTEAFF
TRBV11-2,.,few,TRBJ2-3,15,TGTGCCAGCAGCTTAGACTCCGGACCCTGGGGTACGCAGTATTTT,CASSLDSGPWGTQYF
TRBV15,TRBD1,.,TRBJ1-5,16,TGTGCCACCAGCAGGTCAAACAGGGGAAGCAATCAGCCCCAGCATTTT,CATSRSNRGSNQPQHF
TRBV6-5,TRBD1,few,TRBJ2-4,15,TGTGCCAGCAGAAGACAGGGCGCTGCCAAAAACATTCAGTACTTC,CASRRQGAAKNIQYF
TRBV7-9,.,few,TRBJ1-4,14,TGTGCCAGCAGTCCTGACAGAAGTAATGAAAAACTGTTTTTT,CASSPDRSNEKLFF
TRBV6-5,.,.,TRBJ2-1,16,TGTGCCAGCAGTCCAGGGGGGGGGCGGACCTACAATGAGCAGTTCTTC,CASSPGGGRTYNEQFF
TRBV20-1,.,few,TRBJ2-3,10,TGCAGTGCTGGCAGGGTTCCGCAGTATTTT,CSAGRVPQYF
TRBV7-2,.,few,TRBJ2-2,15,TGTGCCAGCAGCCCCGGGGTAGCCTCGGCCGGGGAGCTGTTTTTT,CASSPGVASAGELFF
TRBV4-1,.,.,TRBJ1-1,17,TGCGCCAGCAGCCAAGTACGTCGAGGCGAAATGAACACTGAAGCTTTCTTT,CASSQVRRGEMNTEAFF
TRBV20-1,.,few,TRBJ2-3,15,TGCAGTGCTAGAACCCGTGCCACTTCCTTAAATACGCAGTATTTT,CSARTRATSLNTQYF
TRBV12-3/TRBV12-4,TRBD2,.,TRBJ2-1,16,TGTGCCAGCAGTTTAGAAGGGACTAGCGTTCATTATGAGCAGTTCTTC,CASSLEGTSVHYEQFF
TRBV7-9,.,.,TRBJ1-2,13,TGTGCCAGCAGCGCCCAGGGTGCAGGCGGCTACACCTTC,CASSAQGAGGYTF
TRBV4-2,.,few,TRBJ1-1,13,TGTGCCAGCAGCCAGGACCTATTCACTGAAGCTTTCTTT,CASSQDLFTEAFF
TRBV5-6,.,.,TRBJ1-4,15,TGTGCCAGCAGCTGGGGTAGATTGACTAATGAAAAACTGTTTTTT,CASSWGRLTNEKLFF
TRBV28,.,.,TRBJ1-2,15,TGTGCCAGCAGGGCCGCCTGGGAGGATGTGAAGGGCTACACCTTC,CASRAAWEDVKGYTF
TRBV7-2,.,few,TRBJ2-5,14,TGTGCCAGCAGCTTAGCTGGTCTTCAAGAGACCCAGTACTTC,CASSLAGLQETQYF
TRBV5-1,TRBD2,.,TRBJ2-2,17,TGCGCCAGCAGTCAAGGGACTAGCGGGGGGCAAGCCGGGGAGCTGTTTTTT,CASSQGTSGGQAGELFF
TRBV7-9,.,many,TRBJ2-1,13,TGTGCCAGCAGCGGGCTTGGCGAGAATGAGCAGTTCTTC,CASSGLGENEQFF
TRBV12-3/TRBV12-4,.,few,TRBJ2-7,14,TGTGCCAGCAGTCCCCGCGGTAGCGGCCACGAGCAGTACTTC,CASSPRGSGHEQYF
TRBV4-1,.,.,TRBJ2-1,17,TGCGCCAGCAGTCCCGTCGGGGGCCAGATCTCCTACAATGAGCAGTTCTTC,CASSPVGGQISYNEQFF
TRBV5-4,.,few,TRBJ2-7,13,TGTGCCAGCAGCCTGGGCCTTGGATACGAGCAGTACTTC,CASSLGLGYEQYF
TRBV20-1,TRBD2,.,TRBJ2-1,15,TGCAGTGCTAGCGGCAACGGGGGGGGCTACAATGAGCAGTTCTTC,CSASGNGGGYNEQFF
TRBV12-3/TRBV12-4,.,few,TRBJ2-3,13,TGTGCCAGCATAGGGGGGGCCACAGATACGCAGTATTTT,CASIGGATDTQYF